The 13 T cell receptor beta chains given below trace back to one sample, sequenced in a study of T cell responses to AZD1222 COVID-19 vaccine. TCRdb's copy holds only in-frame clones and misses some; the assay was immunoSEQ multiplex PCR. This table has some 140,000 clones, roughly 93% appearing once. The sequencing used peripheral blood, collected on day 0 of AZD1222 vaccination. Receptor source: an adult in good health.

The V call is TRBV18, the J call TRBJ2-2; D is undetermined. Trimming took off 0 bases at V and 2 bases at J, with 7 bases between the two ends. From germline, CDR1 is KGHSH and CDR2 LQKENI. The CDR3 is 15 amino acids. CDR3 in amino acids: CASSPPVGNTGELFF. Written as DNA, the CDR3 is TGTGCCAGCTCACCACCGGTGGGAAACACCGGGGAGCTGTTTTTT.

The chain carries TRBV30 and TRBJ1-1, with 11 nucleotides matching TRBD1. CDR1 and CDR2 from the germline V gene are GTSNPN and SVGIG (reference sequence). The CDR3 is 15 residues long. V gave up 0 bases and J gave up 5 bases; unmatched junction bases: 5. This CDR3 is CAWSVIGTGGTEAFF. Here the CDR3 DNA reads TGTGCCTGGAGTGTAATCGGGACAGGGGGGACTGAAGCTTTCTTT.

The V and J genes are TRBV12-3 or TRBV12-4 and TRBJ1-2; the match to TRBD1 covers 7 bases. The CDR3 length is 12 residues. Losses at the gene ends were 7 bases for V and 4 bases for J; bases not matched to a gene: 3. In nucleotides, the CDR3 is TGTGCCAGCACGGACAGGATCTATGGCTACACCTTC. Encoded protein: CASTDRIYGYTF.

The chain links TRBV6-5 to TRBJ2-3, with D possibly matching TRBD1 (6 bases). Trimming took 2 bases from V and 5 from J, leaving 11 bases between them. Germline V CDR1 and CDR2: MNHEY, SVGAGI. This CDR3 has 14 residues. CDR3 nucleotides: TGTGCCAGCAGTTACGTGGACAGCCGAGATACGCAGTATTTT. Translating gives CASSYVDSRDTQYF.

The chain is built from TRBV25-1 and TRBJ2-6; TRBD2 is a possible D gene (5 bases). This CDR3 contains 14 residues. From germline, CDR1 is MGHDK and CDR2 SYGVNS. The ends were cut back, 5 bases at V and 1 base at J, with 6 bases in the middle. CDR3 nucleotides: TGTGCCAGCAGTCCGGGGTCTGGGGCCAACGTCCTGACTTTC. This encodes CASSPGSGANVLTF. The variable domain in full, completed from reference TRBV25-1 and TRBJ2-6, reads EADIYQTPRYLVIGTGKKITLECSQTMGHDKMYWYQQDPGMELHLIHYSYGVNSTEKGDLSSESTVSRIRTEHFPLTLESARPSHTSQYLCASSPGSGANVLTFGAGSRLTVL.

The V and J genes are TRBV6-6 and TRBJ2-5; TRBD2 might be the D (6 bases). The CDR3 has 16 amino acids. V shed 0 bases and J shed 2 bases, with 13 bases lying between them. Germline CDR1 and CDR2: MNHNY and SVGAGI (reference sequence). The CDR3 bases are TGTGCCAGCAGTTACTCAAGTGGGCGGGGACAAGAGACCCAGTACTTC. Protein: CASSYSSGRGQETQYF.

The gene calls are TRBV28 and TRBJ1-5; D call uncertain. V shed 3 bases and J shed 6 bases, with 12 bases lying between them. CDR3 length equals 14 residues. Germline lookup yields CDR1 MDHEN and CDR2 SYDVKM. The CDR3 DNA sequence: TGTGCCAGCAGTTTGCGGGATTTTCGTCAGCCCCAGCATTTT. Translation: CASSLRDFRQPQHF.

This chain connects TRBV18 to TRBJ2-6, with 8 bases identical to TRBD1. The germline CDR1 and CDR2 sequences are KGHSH and LQKENI. Losses at the gene ends were 4 bases for V and 2 bases for J; bases not matched to a gene: 4. The CDR3 loop spans 16 amino acids. CDR3 sequence (DNA): TGTGCCAGCTCACAGGGACAGGCCGCTGGGGCCAACGTCCTGACTTTC. Translating gives CASSQGQAAGANVLTF.

This clone was seen only once. This rearrangement joins TRBV19 to TRBJ1-1; no clear D gene. The CDR3 loop spans 15 amino acids. The V gene's germline CDR1 is LNHDA and CDR2 SQIVND (reference sequence). Trimming took off 3 bases at V and 0 bases at J, with 11 bases between the two ends. The CDR3 DNA sequence: TGTGCCAGTAGTATCATTGGACGCTTGAACACTGAAGCTTTCTTT. Its translation: CASSIIGRLNTEAFF.

The gene calls are TRBV6-5 and TRBJ1-1; D remains ambiguous. The germline CDR1 and CDR2 sequences are MNHEY and SVGAGI. This CDR3 is 11 amino acids long. Trimming removed 6 bases at V and 4 bases at J, with 6 bases between. CDR3 in amino acids: CASRQLTEAFF. The CDR3 DNA reads TGTGCCAGCAGGCAGCTCACTGAAGCTTTCTTT.

The rearrangement joins TRBV10-3 to TRBJ1-5; 11 nucleotides align to TRBD1. Trimming took 11 bases from V and 5 from J; bases not matched to a gene: 11. Germline values: CDR1 ENHRY, CDR2 SYGVKD. CDR3 size: 15 residues. The DNA of the CDR3 is TGTGCCCAACCTTGGACAGGGGGCCTAGATCAGCCCCAGCATTTT. As protein: CAQPWTGGLDQPQHF.

For the CDR3, the DNA is TGTGCCAGCAGCTTAGAGGGGACAGTGGGCTCCTATAATTCACCCCTCCACTTT. It specifies CASSLEGTVGSYNSPLHF. The gene calls are TRBV7-8 and TRBJ1-6, with TRBD1 identical over 7 bases. The CDR3 has 18 residues. Per the germline V gene, CDR1 is SGHVS and CDR2 is FQNEAQ. V lost 1 base, J lost 0 bases, and 6 bases stayed unmatched.

This chain uses TRBV14 with TRBJ2-1; 8 bases agree with TRBD2. The CDR3 loop spans 15 amino acids. With V trimmed by 2 bases and J by 2 bases, 2 bases remained unmatched. CDR1 is SGHDN, CDR2 FVKESK, per germline. The CDR3: CASSQLAGAYNEQFF. In DNA, the CDR3 is TGTGCCAGCAGCCAACTAGCGGGCGCCTACAATGAGCAGTTCTTC. Looking up the rest from reference TRBV14 and TRBJ2-1 gives the full variable domain: EAGVTQFPSHSVIEKGQTVTLRCDPISGHDNLYWYRRVMGKEIKFLLHFVKESKQDESGMPNNRFLAERTGGTYSTLKVQPAELEDSGVYFCASSQLAGAYNEQFFGPGTRLTVL.